Below, one TCR beta chain is given with its context. RNA transcripts yielded amplified TCR beta CDR3 regions. With the HTBI primer set, the TCR CDR3 went through a first round of RT-PCR. TCRdb reprocessed the multiplex PCR reads with MiXCR, giving one entry per CDR3 protein. The repertoire includes roughly 700,000 distinct CDR3 sequences, approximately 15% of them detected once, and roughly a tenth sits in the top ten. No progression to ophthalmopathy during 18 months of follow-up defined stable disease. In making diagnoses, clinical symptoms, serum thyroxine and TRAb, thyroid ultrasound and orbital computed tomography were all used. The entry originates in a study of T cells in Graves' hyperthyroidism and ophthalmopathy. Germline assignment: CDR1 SGHRS and CDR2 YFSETQ. The V end lost 4 bases, the J end lost 2 bases, and 17 bases lay between the germline ends. The CDR3 is made up of 16 amino acids.

Sequencing was performed on blood. The clonotype originates from a young woman with Graves' hyperthyroidism. This chain links TRBV5-1 with TRBJ2-3, with D uncertain. This CDR3 is CASSPGVVLSTDTQYF. The CDR3 DNA reads TGCGCCAGCAGCCCCGGAGTAGTCCTCTCCACAGATACGCAGTATTTT.